These T cell receptor beta chains were read from a single sample in a study of beta chain features in type 1 diabetes. Sequenced by immunoSEQ multiplex PCR; TCRdb stores in-frame clones only, minus some. The sample lists about 620,000 clones, about 16% seen once, with 0.07% to 0.095% in the top ten. Sequenced: naive CD4+ T cells from blood. The receptor source for this set is a man aged 18 to 30 in good health. CDR3s leave out the opening cysteine and the closing phenylalanine or tryptophan. A D gene is named only where the DNA matches it firmly.

v_call d_call cdr3_aa
TRBV28 NA ASSLRGVSRD
TRBV9 NA ARSVRDGGGILTDTQY
TRBV7-6 NA ASSLVQGHSGNTIY
TRBV11-2 TRBD1 ASRATGATGEKLF
TRBV18 NA ASSPGGNEAF
TRBV28 NA ASSSGQEKLF
TRBV10-3 NA AISVYGNEKLF
TRBV7-2 TRBD1 ASSKDRGEIYEQY
TRBV5-1 TRBD2 ASSLVRLAGSSYEQY
TRBV10-3 NA AIRGEWETQY
TRBV6-5 NA ASSYINEQF
TRBV15 TRBD1 ATSRDGQGASPLH
TRBV29-1 NA SVGGAEGYT
TRBV5-4 NA ASSVGIDYYGYT
TRBV7-6 NA ASSFRGFYNEQF
TRBV14 NA ASSRDTAAIQY
TRBV6-5 NA ASIDGPGRGGYT
TRBV7-3 TRBD1 ASSSDRGLPQY
TRBV5-1 TRBD2 ASSFVTSGSADTQY
TRBV7-9 NA ASSRPYAGELF
TRBV4-3 TRBD1 ASSQGWTGGRFNSNQPQH
TRBV6-5 TRBD2 ASSSGGAQETQY
TRBV7-2 NA ASSRNRDTTQRIYGYT
TRBV25-1 NA ASGHYEQY
TRBV5-6 TRBD2 ASSWRLAGVQETQY
TRBV4-2 NA ASSLPGGATGELF
TRBV18 TRBD2 ASSTSGGPTDTQY
TRBV4-1 NA ASSQPDLLGQY
TRBV4-3 TRBD1 ASSQDPPTGDEKLF
TRBV21-1 NA ASSALVGINYGYT
TRBV30 NA AWSGQDNQPQH
TRBV5-1 NA ASSLDSRLVTDTQY
TRBV13 TRBD1 ASSPDRVKNEQY
TRBV11-3 NA ASSLTGANVLT
TRBV4-1 NA ASSQWHRDTEAF
TRBV27 NA ASSFSNTGELF
TRBV27 NA ASSFLSYTEAF
TRBV5-1 NA ASSLEEGAGTDTQY
TRBV4-2 TRBD2 ASSQDLGGGLEQY
TRBV29-1 TRBD2 SVLGTSGSYEQY
TRBV6-6 NA ASGLEGQF
TRBV11-2 NA ASSYRLLGDEQY
TRBV7-9 NA ASSSNRGNQPQH
TRBV28 TRBD2 ASSPLTLLGAGRWEQY
TRBV4-3 NA ASSQLGTAVSYEQY
TRBV4-1 NA ASSQAPGGPNTGELF
TRBV19 NA ASNRKSSGNTIY
TRBV4-3 NA ASSQKRGLYQETQY
TRBV5-1 TRBD1 ASSSTGTGGGYNEQF
TRBV7-2 NA ASSSIIATGSGAKNIQY
TRBV30 NA AWSWRDDRF
TRBV18 NA ASSPRGYNEQF
TRBV28 TRBD1 ASSPMDRSIGELF
TRBV6-1 NA ASRLAIEQF
TRBV14 TRBD1 ASSFTGARAF
TRBV4-2 TRBD2 ASSPGLGGDTQY
TRBV10-3 NA AISGYQETQY
TRBV7-9 NA ASSRGGGNQPQH
TRBV7-9 NA ASSLRGAYEQY
TRBV13 NA ASSLVGLVYNEQF